The next 18 T cell receptor beta chains were all read from a single sample in a study of shared clonotypes between healthy human individuals. Produced via immunoSEQ multiplex PCR; TCRdb's table is partial and in-frame only. The sample holds around 1,100,000 clones, 60% to 85% seen once. Specimen: memory CD4+ T cells from PBMCs. Subset noted: CD45RA-negative fraction. Receptors originate from a man younger than 35 in good health. Some clones in this sample may be carry-over from other donors' samples.

The CDR3 DNA is TGTGCCTGGAGTGGGGTTTCTAATGAAAAACTGTTTTTT. Protein sequence: CAWSGVSNEKLFF. The gene calls are TRBV30 and TRBJ1-4; D uncertain. V was trimmed by 1 base and J by 3 bases, leaving 6 bases between them. The CDR3 runs 13 residues. In germline, CDR1 is GTSNPN, CDR2 SVGIG (reference sequence).

The rearrangement links TRBV19 to TRBJ2-7; 13 nucleotides agree with TRBD2. Germline trimming cut 9 bases from V and 3 bases from J; bases unmatched to any gene: 8. The CDR3 is 15 amino acids. Germline V gene sequence: CDR1 LNHDA, CDR2 SQIVND (reference sequence). The CDR3 region has the DNA TGTGCCAGCAAACCGACTAGCGGGAGGAGCTACGAGCAGTACTTC. Its translation is CASKPTSGRSYEQYF.

The chain links TRBV29-1 to TRBJ1-4; D is ambiguous. From germline, CDR1 is SQVTM and CDR2 ANQGSEA. The CDR3 length is 15 residues. Trimming took 4 bases from V and 3 from J, leaving 15 bases between them. DNA for the CDR3: TGCAGCGTTGGGGAGGATCTCCCAGCTAATGAAAAACTGTTTTTT. Translating it yields CSVGEDLPANEKLFF.

The J gene is TRBJ1-2, the V gene TRBV7-9; 8 bases fit TRBD1. The germline CDR1 and CDR2 sequences are SEHNR and FQNEAQ (reference sequence). CDR3 length equals 16 residues. Trimming at V came to 5 bases and at J to 3 bases, leaving 11 bases not matched to a gene. The DNA of the CDR3 is TGTGCCAGCAGCCGACACCGTGGACAGGGTGACTATGGCTACACCTTC. Translating gives CASSRHRGQGDYGYTF.

This chain links TRBV5-1 with TRBJ2-7, with TRBD1 matching 7 bases. This CDR3 comprises 15 residues. V trimming: 4 bases; J trimming: 12 bases; junction bases outside the gene matches: 19. Germline CDR1 and CDR2: SGHRS and YFSETQ. CDR3 sequence: CASSPDGTARGFRYF. CDR3 DNA: TGCGCCAGCAGCCCGGACGGGACAGCGAGGGGATTTCGGTACTTC. The full variable domain, rest sourced from reference TRBV5-1 and TRBJ2-7, is KAGVTQTPRYLIKTRGQQVTLSCSPISGHRSVSWYQQTPGQGLQFLFEYFSETQRNKGNFPGRFSGRQFSNSRSEMNVSTLELGDSALYLCASSPDGTARGFRYFGPGTRLTVT.

J is TRBJ2-3 and V is TRBV27; D is unresolved. Germline CDR1 MNHEY, CDR2 SMNVEV (reference sequence). The CDR3 covers 15 residues. Trimming left V 3 bases short and J 0 bases short, with 10 bases between. The CDR3 sequence: CASSFLYSSTDTQYF. DNA of the CDR3: TGTGCCAGCAGTTTCTTGTATTCTAGCACAGATACGCAGTATTTT.

The chain recombines TRBV30 with TRBJ2-1; D is unclear. V was trimmed by 0 bases and J by 5 bases, leaving 5 bases between them. Germline V gene data show CDR1 as GTSNPN and CDR2 as SVGIG (reference sequence). There are 12 residues in the CDR3. The CDR3 region is CAWSVYDNEQFF. CDR3 sequence (DNA): TGTGCCTGGAGTGTGTACGACAATGAGCAGTTCTTC.

This clone was seen ten or more times. Other DNA sequences in the same sample also yield this CDR3. J is TRBJ2-7 and V is TRBV6-1, with 7 bases that match TRBD1. The V gene end was trimmed by 1 base and the J gene end by 0 bases; junction bases not matched to a gene: 3. The germline gives CDR1 MNHNS, CDR2 SASEGT. The CDR3 consists of 15 residues. In nucleotides, the CDR3 is TGTGCCAGCAGTGAAGGGGCAGGGGGCTCCTACGAGCAGTACTTC. Translated, it gives CASSEGAGGSYEQYF.

This clone appeared once. The chain recombines TRBV5-1 with TRBJ1-2, with 11 bases matching TRBD1. In germline, CDR1 is SGHRS, CDR2 YFSETQ. CDR3 length: 16 residues. The V and J ends lost 0 bases and 8 bases, in that order; junction bases with no gene match: 9. DNA of the CDR3: TGCGCCAGCAGCTTGGAGGCGGGACAGGGGGTGAAAGGCTACACCTTC. It encodes CASSLEAGQGVKGYTF.

The chain is built from TRBV6-1 and TRBJ2-7; TRBD1 agrees at 9 bases. The CDR3 runs to 14 residues. Germline V gene data show CDR1 as MNHNS and CDR2 as SASEGT. Trimming removed 8 bases from V and 0 bases from J; junction bases left unmatched: 5. The CDR3 spells CASLDRGISYEQYF. In nucleotides, the CDR3 is TGTGCCAGCCTGGACAGGGGTATCTCCTACGAGCAGTACTTC.

V usage is TRBV19 and J usage is TRBJ2-7; D call uncertain. The germline V gene has CDR1 LNHDA and CDR2 SQIVND (reference sequence). Trimming took off 2 bases at V and 7 bases at J, with 12 bases between the two ends. This CDR3 spans 13 amino acids. The chain's CDR3 is CASSIIGNREQYF. The DNA of the CDR3 is TGTGCCAGTAGTATAATCGGAAACCGGGAGCAGTACTTC.

This clone was recorded once. The CDR3 sequence: CASSLDRPSGGSYEQYF. Here the CDR3 DNA reads TGTGCCAGCAGCTTAGATCGCCCTAGCGGGGGATCCTACGAGCAGTACTTC. The V call is TRBV7-2, the J call TRBJ2-7; 10 bases map to TRBD2. V gave up 1 base and J gave up 1 base; unmatched junction bases: 7. Per the germline V gene, CDR1 is SGHTA and CDR2 is FQGNSA. The CDR3 totals 17 residues.

The V and J genes are TRBV5-1 and TRBJ2-2; the D gene is possibly TRBD1 (6 bases). The V end lost 5 bases, the J end lost 2 bases, and 13 bases lay between the germline ends. The CDR3 is 15 residues long. Looked up from germline, CDR1 is SGHRS and CDR2 is YFSETQ. This chain's CDR3 is CASRPGQINTGELFF. The CDR3 bases are TGCGCCAGCAGGCCCGGACAGATAAACACCGGGGAGCTGTTTTTT.

V is TRBV29-1 and J is TRBJ2-2; tentative D call: TRBD2 (5 bases). Per germline, CDR1 SQVTM and CDR2 ANQGSEA. Between the trimmed V and J ends, which lost 7 bases and 0 bases, there was a span of 9 bases. CDR3 size: 13 residues. In DNA, the CDR3 is TGCAGCGCACTAGTTACGAACACCGGGGAGCTGTTTTTT. It yields the protein CSALVTNTGELFF.

This clone occurred once. The V gene is TRBV5-4, the J gene TRBJ2-7; TRBD2 matches 12 bases. The germline gives CDR1 SGHNT, CDR2 YYREEE (reference sequence). Unmatched junction bases numbered 15, after V lost 4 bases and J lost 1 base. The CDR3 spans 19 residues. The CDR3 loop reads CASSQGRATSGSPSYEQYF. In nucleotides, the CDR3 is TGTGCCAGCAGCCAAGGTCGGGCGACTAGCGGGAGCCCGTCCTACGAGCAGTACTTC.

V and J are TRBV7-8 and TRBJ2-7, with D unclear. The CDR3 runs 13 residues. From germline, CDR1 is SGHVS and CDR2 FQNEAQ. V lost 2 bases and J 1 base, leaving 6 bases between the germline ends. For the CDR3, the DNA is TGTGCCAGCAGCTTACCCGGATCCTACGAGCAGTACTTC. Its protein is CASSLPGSYEQYF.

The rearrangement joins TRBV6-5 to TRBJ2-7; 7 bases match TRBD1. V gave up 2 bases and J gave up 3 bases; unmatched junction bases: 7. CDR3 size: 15 residues. From germline, CDR1 is MNHEY and CDR2 SVGAGI. The CDR3 region has the DNA TGTGCCAGCAGTTACAAAGACAGGGTAGGCTACGAGCAGTACTTC. This encodes CASSYKDRVGYEQYF.

The chain recombines TRBV29-1 with TRBJ2-5; 7 nucleotides agree with TRBD2. There are 13 residues in the CDR3. V lost 4 bases and J lost 5; bases outside the gene matches: 7. Germline assignment: CDR1 SQVTM and CDR2 ANQGSEA. The CDR3 loop is CSVGRGERETQYF. For the CDR3, the DNA is TGCAGCGTTGGTCGGGGGGAGAGGGAGACCCAGTACTTC.